This T cell receptor (beta chain) was identified in a study of OX40 agonist ivuxolimab in advanced cancers. Study context: The mean age was approximately 56 years, ranging from 23 to 79, with 65% to 85% of participants male.

CDR1 and CDR2 from the germline V gene are SNHLY and FYNNEI. Trimming pared 5 bases from V and 2 bases from J, leaving 8 bases between. The CDR3 covers 13 residues. Only in-frame clones appear in the TCRdb table, and some are missing; sequencing was by immunoSEQ multiplex PCR. The table has about 68,000 clones, approximately 91% seen once. Study-level points and caveats: Both CD4+ and CD8+ T cell populations in blood had undergone clonal expansion by week 6 at 0.1 to 3.0 mg/kg. Among some nonresponders, normalized T-cell clonal expansion was also low. The specificity for antigen of the expanded peripheral T cells was not determined.

This clone came up once. Its antigen remains unknown. The clonotype comes from an adult with an advanced solid tumor such as melanoma, head and neck, liver or kidney cancer. Material: CD4+ or CD8+ T cells sorted from blood, obtained in a trial of the OX40 agonist ivuxolimab. The rearrangement joins TRBV2 to TRBJ2-3; no definite D call. The CDR3 loop reads CASSPDHTDTQYF. The CDR3, as DNA: TGTGCCAGCAGTCCGGACCACACAGATACGCAGTATTTT.